This T cell receptor (beta chain) was identified in a study of shared clonotypes between healthy human individuals. Study-wide findings and caveats: Tissues were not sampled, only blood, and their repertoires likely differ. In contrast to clonotypes shared by all four donors, non-shared clonotypes had lower generation probabilities.

Using immunoSEQ multiplex PCR, the repertoire was profiled, and TCRdb retains in-frame clones only, with some absent. The sample lists 2.5 million or so clones; around nine tenths were seen once. Concerning this clone itself: The target antigen is unknown.

The receptor comes from a man aged 18-30 years in good health. The sequenced material came from naive CD4+ T cells sorted from blood. Subset described: CD45RA+ positively selected.

This CDR3 is CSPSLIYEQYF. The CDR3 bases are TGCAGTCCTTCTCTCATCTACGAGCAGTACTTC. J is TRBJ2-7 and V is TRBV20-1; D remains unclear. There are 11 residues in the CDR3. Germline-derived CDR1 and CDR2 are DFQATT and SNEGSKA (reference sequence). V lost 8 bases, J lost 3 bases, and 11 bases lay in between.